A single sample is the source of the 25 T cell receptor beta chains below, sequenced in a study of blood T cell repertoires in COVID-19. Libraries were prepared by immunoSEQ multiplex PCR; TCRdb keeps only in-frame clonotypes and omits some of them. The table lists 150,000 to 200,000 clones, around 82% of them singletons. The source material was peripheral blood. Receptors were obtained from a man aged 65-85 years with active or convalescent COVID-19.

This clone has a handful of counts. Other DNA variants within this sample encode the same CDR3. The chain is built from TRBV10-3 and TRBJ1-4; D is possibly TRBD1 (5 bases). The V gene's germline CDR1 is ENHRY and CDR2 SYGVKD. Trimming took off 6 bases at V and 1 base at J, with 6 bases between the two ends. The CDR3 has 13 residues. In DNA form, the CDR3 reads TGTGCCATCAGCGGGGGAACTAATGAAAAACTGTTTTTT. Translation: CAISGGTNEKLFF.

The rearrangement uses TRBV25-1 and TRBJ1-5; the match to TRBD1 covers 10 bases. Germline V gives CDR1 MGHDK, CDR2 SYGVNS. V was clipped by 1 base and J by 5 bases; unmatched bases: 2. The CDR3 extends over 15 amino acids. CDR3 sequence: CASSESGTGDQPQHF. The CDR3 DNA is TGTGCCAGCAGTGAATCGGGGACAGGGGATCAGCCCCAGCATTTT.

The CDR3 loop is CATRSNVANQPQHF. Written as DNA, the CDR3 is TGTGCCACCCGGTCCAACGTAGCAAATCAGCCCCAGCATTTT. The V gene is TRBV24-1, the J gene TRBJ1-5; no reliable D call. The CDR3 loop spans 14 amino acids. Germline CDR1 reads KGHDR; CDR2 reads SFDVKD. V lost 9 bases, J lost 4 bases, and 15 bases lay in between.

The count of this clone is one. This sequence joins TRBV18 and TRBJ1-6; 8 nucleotides agree with TRBD1. The CDR3 runs to 14 residues. Germline V gene data show CDR1 as KGHSH and CDR2 as LQKENI. Losses at the gene ends were 4 bases for V and 7 bases for J; bases not matched to a gene: 3. CDR3 bases: TGTGCCAGCTCACTGGACAGGGCGAATTCACCCCTCCACTTT. Its protein product is CASSLDRANSPLHF.

On this clone: Other DNA sequences in this specimen translate into the identical CDR3. CDR3 in amino acids: CASSYSLAGSTDTQYF. DNA of the CDR3: TGTGCCAGCAGTTACTCACTAGCGGGGAGCACAGATACGCAGTATTTT. The V and J genes are TRBV6-5 and TRBJ2-3, with TRBD2 matching over 10 bases. The CDR3 length is 16 residues. The germline V gene has CDR1 MNHEY and CDR2 SVGAGI. Trimming cost V 0 bases and J 0 bases; bases outside gene matches: 0.

V and J are TRBV5-4 and TRBJ2-5; 8 positions match TRBD2. V shed 4 bases, J shed 5 bases, and the junction held 16 bases outside the gene matches. The germline V gene has CDR1 SGHNT and CDR2 YYREEE (reference sequence). The CDR3 has 17 residues. CDR3 sequence: CASSPVPAGAGRETQYF. Written as DNA, the CDR3 is TGTGCCAGCAGCCCGGTGCCAGCGGGAGCCGGTCGGGAGACCCAGTACTTC. The full variable domain, in which reference TRBV5-4 and TRBJ2-5 provide the parts outside the CDR3, is ETGVTQSPTHLIKTRGQQVTLRCSSQSGHNTVSWYQQALGQGPQFIFQYYREEENGRGNFPPRFSGLQFPNYSSELNVNALELDDSALYLCASSPVPAGAGRETQYFGPGTRLLVL.

This clone was detected only a few times. This rearrangement joins TRBV28 to TRBJ2-7; 9 bases are shared with TRBD1. The length of the CDR3 is 16 residues. Trimming took 2 bases from V and 13 from J; bases not matched to a gene: 18. Germline values: CDR1 MDHEN, CDR2 SYDVKM. The CDR3 DNA reads as TGTGCCAGCAGTTTAACCCCCCCACAGGGGGCCCCCTTTAGATACTTC. Amino acids: CASSLTPPQGAPFRYF.

The V call is TRBV27, the J call TRBJ2-1; 11 bases are a match to TRBD2. This CDR3 has 15 amino acids. Per the germline V gene, CDR1 is MNHEY and CDR2 is SMNVEV (reference sequence). V was clipped by 5 bases and J by 10 bases; unmatched bases: 10. The CDR3 region is CASSLTSGSGGEQFF. CDR3 DNA sequence: TGTGCCAGCAGTCTCACTAGCGGGAGCGGGGGCGAGCAGTTCTTC.

This clone has just one count. The chain combines TRBV5-4 with TRBJ2-7, with 10 bases fitting TRBD2. The ends lost 4 bases at V and 3 bases at J; junction bases unmatched: 4. The CDR3 is 14 amino acids. CDR1 is SGHNT, CDR2 YYREEE, per germline (reference sequence). This CDR3 is CASSPRTSGYEQYF. Here the CDR3 DNA reads TGTGCCAGCAGCCCCCGGACTAGCGGCTACGAGCAGTACTTC.

This sequence joins TRBV6-4 and TRBJ1-5, with a tentative D call TRBD1 (5 bases). The V gene lost 10 bases and the J gene lost 2 bases, with 12 bases spanning the gap. The germline V gene has CDR1 MRHNA and CDR2 SNTAGT. The CDR3 covers 13 residues. The CDR3 sequence is CANLWTCNQPQHF. As DNA, the CDR3 is TGTGCCAACCTTTGGACATGCAATCAGCCCCAGCATTTT.

The chain uses TRBV28 and TRBJ2-1; possibly TRBD2 for D (6 bases). Germline CDR1 and CDR2: MDHEN and SYDVKM. The CDR3 sequence is 13 residues long. Deletions cut 8 bases from V and 4 bases from J, with 12 bases between. In nucleotides, the CDR3 is TGTGCCAGCTACCGGGACTTATACAATGAGCAGTTCTTC. This encodes CASYRDLYNEQFF.

The rearrangement joins TRBV5-1 to TRBJ1-1; D is undetermined. V lost 4 bases, J lost 0 bases, and 13 bases lay in between. From germline, CDR1 is SGHRS and CDR2 YFSETQ. The CDR3 is 15 amino acids. The CDR3 is CASSPLAPMNTEAFF. The CDR3 DNA follows: TGCGCCAGCAGCCCTCTGGCCCCCATGAACACTGAAGCTTTCTTT.

V gene TRBV5-6 combines with J gene TRBJ2-2; 7 nucleotides line up with TRBD1. The trim removed 0 bases at V and 4 bases at J, leaving 6 bases unmatched. There are 16 residues in the CDR3. Germline assignment: CDR1 SGHDT and CDR2 YYEEEE. CDR3 loop: CASSLGTQGTTGELFF. CDR3 sequence (DNA): TGTGCCAGCAGCTTGGGGACACAGGGGACCACCGGGGAGCTGTTTTTT.

This chain connects TRBV3-1 (or the pseudogene TRBV3-2) to TRBJ2-1, with 8 nucleotides matching TRBD2. Trimming took 2 bases from V and 7 from J; bases not matched to a gene: 13. Germline V gives CDR1 LGHDT, CDR2 YNNKEL (reference sequence). This CDR3 is 17 amino acids long. In nucleotides, the CDR3 is TGTGCCAGCAGCCAACCAATGACTAGCGATCTTCGGAATGAGCAGTTCTTC. Translation: CASSQPMTSDLRNEQFF.

This chain uses TRBV2 with TRBJ1-1; D is ambiguous. Germline V gene data show CDR1 as SNHLY and CDR2 as FYNNEI. Trimming stripped 8 bases from V and 4 bases from J, with 14 bases between. This CDR3 is built from 13 residues. The CDR3 nucleotides are TGTGCCAGCCGTGGAGGTTTCTCCACTGAAGCTTTCTTT. Residues: CASRGGFSTEAFF.

The rearrangement joins TRBV6-5 to TRBJ1-2, with D perhaps matching TRBD1 (6 bases). The V end lost 7 bases, the J end lost 0 bases, and 15 bases lay between the germline ends. The length of the CDR3 is 15 residues. Germline V gene data show CDR1 as MNHEY and CDR2 as SVGAGI. The CDR3 sequence: CASKSGGSSNYGYTF. CDR3 coding DNA: TGTGCCAGCAAGTCGGGGGGCTCGTCTAACTATGGCTACACCTTC.

The V call is TRBV30, the J call TRBJ1-1, with TRBD1 identical over 8 bases. Germline-derived CDR1 and CDR2 are GTSNPN and SVGIG (reference sequence). Unmatched junction bases numbered 4, after V lost 3 bases and J lost 1 base. There are 14 residues in the CDR3. The chain's CDR3 is CAWRYDRGNTEAFF. As DNA, the CDR3 is TGTGCCTGGAGATATGACAGGGGGAACACTGAAGCTTTCTTT.

The chain uses TRBV3-1 (or the pseudogene TRBV3-2) and TRBJ2-1; TRBD2 aligns across 11 bases. The CDR3 contains 15 residues. V was pared by 4 bases and J by 2 bases, with 1 base of the junction left unmatched. Per germline, CDR1 LGHDT and CDR2 YNNKEL (reference sequence). In DNA form, the CDR3 reads TGTGCCAGCAGCCGGGGACTAGCGGCCTACAATGAGCAGTTCTTC. This sequence encodes CASSRGLAAYNEQFF.

The genes are TRBV18 and TRBJ2-1, with TRBD2 identical over 7 bases. The CDR3 contains 15 residues. The V and J ends lost 0 bases and 6 bases, in that order; junction bases with no gene match: 5. Germline-derived CDR1 and CDR2 are KGHSH and LQKENI. The CDR3 loop is CASSPPRLALNEQFF. The DNA of the CDR3 is TGTGCCAGCTCACCACCGCGACTAGCCCTCAATGAGCAGTTCTTC.

The chain joins TRBV7-8 to TRBJ2-3, with D perhaps TRBD1 (6 bases). The V and J ends lost 2 bases and 2 bases respectively, with 20 bases between them. This CDR3 has 18 residues. Germline CDR1 is SGHVS and CDR2 is FQNEAQ. The CDR3 protein is CASSLRTRGAPSTDTQYF. The CDR3 DNA sequence: TGTGCCAGCAGCTTAAGGACCAGGGGCGCCCCTTCCACAGATACGCAGTATTTT. Using reference TRBV7-8 and TRBJ2-3 for the parts outside the CDR3, the full variable domain is GAGVSQSPRYKVAKRGQDVALRCDPISGHVSLFWYQQALGQGPEFLTYFQNEAQLDKSGLPSDRFFAERPEGSVSTLKIQRTQQEDSAVYLCASSLRTRGAPSTDTQYFGPGTRLTVL.

The rearrangement links TRBV7-2 to TRBJ2-1, with a possible D match to TRBD1 (5 bases). The CDR3 is 15 residues long. The germline V gene has CDR1 SGHTA and CDR2 FQGNSA. V was clipped by 5 bases and J by 7 bases, with 18 bases between them. CDR3 loop: CASSLAQGVSNEQFF. The CDR3 region has the DNA TGTGCCAGCAGCCTCGCCCAGGGTGTAAGTAATGAGCAGTTCTTC. The entire variable domain, with the rest obtained from reference TRBV7-2 and TRBJ2-1, is as follows: GAGVSQSPSNKVTEKGKDVELRCDPISGHTALYWYRQSLGQGLEFLIYFQGNSAPDKSGLPSDRFSAERTGGSVSTLTIQRTQQEDSAVYLCASSLAQGVSNEQFFGPGTRLTVL.

The V gene is TRBV5-4, the J gene TRBJ2-5, with TRBD1 matching over 8 bases. In germline, CDR1 is SGHNT, CDR2 YYREEE (reference sequence). V gave up 4 bases and J gave up 3 bases; unmatched junction bases: 5. The CDR3 is 14 amino acids. CDR3 nucleotide sequence: TGTGCCAGCAGCCAGACAGGGGCCAAAGAGACCCAGTACTTC. Amino acids: CASSQTGAKETQYF.

This clone was observed a single time. Other DNA sequences of this sample code for an identical CDR3. J is TRBJ1-2 and V is TRBV5-1, with 8 bases aligning to TRBD1. The J segment lost 2 bases and the V segment lost 4 bases, leaving 4 bases of the junction unmatched. The length of the CDR3 is 14 residues. Germline lookup yields CDR1 SGHRS and CDR2 YFSETQ. The CDR3 nucleotides are TGCGCCAGCAGCGCAGGGACAGGCAACTATGGCTACACCTTC. This sequence encodes CASSAGTGNYGYTF. The whole variable domain, remainder taken from reference TRBV5-1 and TRBJ1-2, is KAGVTQTPRYLIKTRGQQVTLSCSPISGHRSVSWYQQTPGQGLQFLFEYFSETQRNKGNFPGRFSGRQFSNSRSEMNVSTLELGDSALYLCASSAGTGNYGYTFGSGTRLTVV.

Here the CDR3 reads CASSLDISYEQYF. CDR3 in DNA: TGTGCCAGCAGCTTAGACATTTCCTACGAGCAGTACTTC. The chain combines TRBV7-3 with TRBJ2-7, with D hard to call. The V gene lost 2 bases and the J gene lost 1 base, with 6 bases spanning the gap. The CDR3 runs to 13 residues. Germline assignment: CDR1 SGHTA and CDR2 FQGTGA.

This clone was seen only a few times. V usage is TRBV5-1 and J usage is TRBJ2-1, with TRBD2 identical over 11 bases. Unmatched junction bases numbered 14, after V lost 5 bases and J lost 7 bases. The CDR3 consists of 17 residues. Germline-derived CDR1 and CDR2 are SGHRS and YFSETQ. Written as DNA, the CDR3 is TGCGCCAGCAGTCAACGATTTAGCGGGAGGGGTGGGAATGAGCAGTTCTTC. This encodes CASSQRFSGRGGNEQFF.